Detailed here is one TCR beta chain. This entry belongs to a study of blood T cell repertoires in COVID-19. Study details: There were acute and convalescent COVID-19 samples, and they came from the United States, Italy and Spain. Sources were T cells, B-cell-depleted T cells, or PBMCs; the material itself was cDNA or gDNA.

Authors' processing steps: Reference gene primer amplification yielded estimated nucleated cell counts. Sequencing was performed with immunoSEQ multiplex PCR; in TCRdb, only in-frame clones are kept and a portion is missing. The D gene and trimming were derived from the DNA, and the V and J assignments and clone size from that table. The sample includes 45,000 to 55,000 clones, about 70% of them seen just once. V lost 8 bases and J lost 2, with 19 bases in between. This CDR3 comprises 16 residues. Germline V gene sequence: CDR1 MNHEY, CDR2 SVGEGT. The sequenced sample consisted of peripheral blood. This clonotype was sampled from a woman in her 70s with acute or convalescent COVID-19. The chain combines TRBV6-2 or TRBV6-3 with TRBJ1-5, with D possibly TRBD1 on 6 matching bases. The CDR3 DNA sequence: TGTGCCAGCGGCCGGACAAACAGGGCCGGCAATCAGCCCCAGCATTTT. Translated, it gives CASGRTNRAGNQPQHF.